One sample yielded the 13 T cell receptor beta chains listed below, sequenced in a study of STAT5B mutations in CD4+ large granular lymphocyte leukemia. Some clones are missing from TCRdb's copy, which holds only in-frame ones; the method was immunoSEQ multiplex PCR. The table records about 37,000 clones, approximately 67% of them present only once. Sequences were obtained from CD4+ T cells from blood buffy coats. The receptor set was obtained from a human donor in good health.

CDR3 sequence (DNA): TGCGCCAGCAGTCCCCCTAGCGGGGGCCACACAGATACGCAGTATTTT. It is translated as CASSPPSGGHTDTQYF. V and J are TRBV5-1 and TRBJ2-3, with 10 bases fitting TRBD2. The V segment lost 5 bases and the J segment 2 bases; nucleotides outside the gene matches: 8. CDR1 and CDR2 from the germline V gene are SGHRS and YFSETQ. This CDR3 is 16 amino acids long. Filled out from reference TRBV5-1 and TRBJ2-3, the complete variable domain reads KAGVTQTPRYLIKTRGQQVTLSCSPISGHRSVSWYQQTPGQGLQFLFEYFSETQRNKGNFPGRFSGRQFSNSRSEMNVSTLELGDSALYLCASSPPSGGHTDTQYFGPGTRLTVL.

This clone was detected only a few times. The CDR3: CASMRDTEAFF. For the CDR3, the DNA is TGTGCCAGCATGAGGGATACTGAAGCTTTCTTT. The chain uses TRBV2 and TRBJ1-1; D unclear. CDR3 size: 11 residues. V gave up 7 bases and J gave up 5 bases, with 8 bases separating them. Germline V gene lookup returns CDR1 SNHLY and CDR2 FYNNEI.

This sequence joins TRBV6-1 and TRBJ2-1; TRBD1 agrees at 9 bases. Germline-derived CDR1 and CDR2 are MNHNS and SASEGT. The CDR3 is 14 amino acids. After removal of 2 bases from V and 8 bases from J, the junction contained 4 bases not matched to a gene. CDR3 coding DNA: TGTGCCAGCAGTGAAACAGGGGGCAGGGATGAGCAGTTCTTC. The encoded protein is CASSETGGRDEQFF.

The chain couples TRBV14 to TRBJ2-7; 7 positions match TRBD1. The germline V gene encodes CDR1 SGHDN and CDR2 FVKESK. The V gene end was trimmed by 4 bases and the J gene end by 4 bases; junction bases not matched to a gene: 1. The CDR3 is 12 amino acids. The CDR3: CASSPTGYEQYF. The CDR3 nucleotides are TGTGCCAGCAGCCCGACAGGGTACGAGCAGTACTTC.

V and J are TRBV5-1 and TRBJ2-3, with D possibly matching TRBD1 (6 bases). V lost 3 bases and J lost 0, with 8 bases in between. The CDR3 is 14 amino acids. Per the germline V gene, CDR1 is SGHRS and CDR2 is YFSETQ. The CDR3 loop is CASSWTVSTDTQYF. In DNA, the CDR3 is TGCGCCAGCAGCTGGACAGTTAGCACAGATACGCAGTATTTT.

This clone was detected a few times. The chain joins TRBV2 to TRBJ2-7; D possibly corresponds to TRBD2 (5 bases). CDR3 length: 14 amino acids. Germline lookup yields CDR1 SNHLY and CDR2 FYNNEI. V was clipped by 5 bases and J by 3 bases, with 14 bases between them. CDR3 residues: CASSPTGIRYEQYF. The CDR3 DNA sequence: TGTGCCAGCAGTCCCACCGGGATCCGCTACGAGCAGTACTTC. The whole variable domain, remainder taken from reference TRBV2 and TRBJ2-7, is EPEVTQTPSHQVTQMGQEVILRCVPISNHLYFYWYRQILGQKVEFLVSFYNNEISEKSEIFDDQFSVERPDGSNFTLKIRSTKLEDSAMYFCASSPTGIRYEQYFGPGTRLTVT.

The chain combines TRBV14 with TRBJ2-5; D possibly corresponds to TRBD2 (5 bases). Looked up from germline, CDR1 is SGHDN and CDR2 is FVKESK. V shed 5 bases and J shed 7 bases, with 8 bases lying between them. The CDR3 is 11 amino acids. The CDR3 coding sequence is TGTGCCAGCAGCTCCCGGGGGACCCAGTACTTC. It encodes CASSSRGTQYF.

This clone was observed a handful of times. The V and J genes are TRBV6-1 and TRBJ1-1, with D possibly being TRBD1 (5 bases). This CDR3 is 15 amino acids long. The germline gives CDR1 MNHNS, CDR2 SASEGT. With 4 bases removed from V and 1 base from J, the gap between germline ends came to 13 bases. CDR3 sequence (DNA): TGTGCCAGCAGTGTCCTGGGGGTAGGGAACACTGAAGCTTTCTTT. It translates to CASSVLGVGNTEAFF.

V usage is TRBV2 and J usage is TRBJ1-6; 12 bases are a match to TRBD1. The V gene end was trimmed by 6 bases and the J gene end by 14 bases; junction bases not matched to a gene: 8. Germline assignment: CDR1 SNHLY and CDR2 FYNNEI. The CDR3 consists of 14 residues. This chain's CDR3 is CASSGTGGLISLHF. CDR3 sequence (DNA): TGTGCCAGCAGCGGGACAGGGGGCTTAATATCCCTCCACTTT.

This clone was found a few times. The rearrangement uses TRBV23-1 and TRBJ1-2; no definite D call. TRBV23-1 is labeled an ORF, and its function is uncertain. V lost 9 bases to trimming and J lost 0 bases, with 14 bases between them. The CDR3 totals 14 residues. CDR3 loop: CARRFRRSNYGYTF. For the CDR3, the DNA is TGCGCCAGAAGATTTCGGCGGTCTAACTATGGCTACACCTTC.

The J gene is TRBJ1-3, the V gene TRBV11-3, with D maybe TRBD1 (5 bases). V was trimmed by 5 bases and J by 11 bases, leaving 13 bases between them. Germline V gives CDR1 SGHNT, CDR2 YENEEA. The CDR3 runs 12 residues. In DNA form, the CDR3 reads TGTGCCAGCAGCGACGCCGGGACCGCCATATATTTT. Residues: CASSDAGTAIYF. Variable domain in full (rest from reference TRBV11-3 and TRBJ1-3): EAGVVQSPRYKIIEKKQPVAFWCNPISGHNTLYWYLQNLGQGPELLIRYENEEAVDDSQLPKDRFSAERLKGVDSTLKIQPAELGDSAVYLCASSDAGTAIYFGEGSWLTVV.

The V call is TRBV7-9, the J call TRBJ2-1; D possibly matches TRBD1 or TRBD2 (6 bases each). Germline CDR1 is SEHNR and CDR2 is FQNEAQ (reference sequence). The V end was cut by 6 bases, the J end by 8 bases, with 17 bases between. The CDR3 has 14 amino acids. CDR3 DNA: TGTGCCAGCAGACCAACAGGGAGGCGGGATGAGCAGTTCTTC. This gives the protein CASRPTGRRDEQFF.

The J gene is TRBJ2-5, the V gene TRBV7-9; TRBD1 matches 8 bases. V was clipped by 4 bases and J by 6 bases; unmatched bases: 7. Germline CDR1 SEHNR, CDR2 FQNEAQ (reference sequence). The length of the CDR3 is 14 residues. Here the CDR3 DNA reads TGTGCCAGCAGCTACCCCGACAGGGGAAAGACCCAGTACTTC. This gives the protein CASSYPDRGKTQYF.